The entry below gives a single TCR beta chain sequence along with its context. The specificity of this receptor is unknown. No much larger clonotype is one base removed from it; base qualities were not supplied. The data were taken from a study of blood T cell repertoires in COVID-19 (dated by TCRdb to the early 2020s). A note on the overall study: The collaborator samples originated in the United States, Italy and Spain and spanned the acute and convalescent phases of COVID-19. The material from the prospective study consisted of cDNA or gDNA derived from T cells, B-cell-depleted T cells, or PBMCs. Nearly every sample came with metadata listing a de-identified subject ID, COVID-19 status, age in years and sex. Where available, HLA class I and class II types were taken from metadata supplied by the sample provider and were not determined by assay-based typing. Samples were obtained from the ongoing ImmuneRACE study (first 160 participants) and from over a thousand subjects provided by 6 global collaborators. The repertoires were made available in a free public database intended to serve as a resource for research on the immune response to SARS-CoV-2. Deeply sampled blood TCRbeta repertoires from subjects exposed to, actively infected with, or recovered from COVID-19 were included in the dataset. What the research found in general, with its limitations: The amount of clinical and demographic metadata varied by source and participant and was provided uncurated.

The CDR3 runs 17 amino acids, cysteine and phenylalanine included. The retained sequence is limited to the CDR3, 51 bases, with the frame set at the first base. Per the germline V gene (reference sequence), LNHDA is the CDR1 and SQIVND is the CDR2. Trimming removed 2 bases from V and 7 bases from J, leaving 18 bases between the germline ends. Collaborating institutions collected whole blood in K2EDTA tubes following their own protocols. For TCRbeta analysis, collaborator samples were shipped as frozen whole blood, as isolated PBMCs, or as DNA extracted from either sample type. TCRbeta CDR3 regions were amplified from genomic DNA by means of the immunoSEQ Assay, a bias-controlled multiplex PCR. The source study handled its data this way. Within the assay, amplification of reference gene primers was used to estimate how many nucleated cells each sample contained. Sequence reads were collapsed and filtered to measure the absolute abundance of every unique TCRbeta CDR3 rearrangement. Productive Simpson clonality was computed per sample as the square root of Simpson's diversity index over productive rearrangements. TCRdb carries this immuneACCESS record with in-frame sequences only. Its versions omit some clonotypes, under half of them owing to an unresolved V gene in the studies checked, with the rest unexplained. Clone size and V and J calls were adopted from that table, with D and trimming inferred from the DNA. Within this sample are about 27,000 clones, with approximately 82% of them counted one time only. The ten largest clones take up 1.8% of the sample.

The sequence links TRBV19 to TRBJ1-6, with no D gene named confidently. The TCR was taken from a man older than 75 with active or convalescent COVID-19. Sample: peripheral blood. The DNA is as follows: TGTGCCAGTAGTATACAAGGCCCATCGCGGGTGAATTCACCCCTCCACTTT. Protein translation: CASSIQGPSRVNSPLHF. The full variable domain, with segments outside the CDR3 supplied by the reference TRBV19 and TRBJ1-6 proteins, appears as DGGITQSPKYLFRKEGQNVTLSCEQNLNHDAMYWYRQDPGQGLRLIYYSQIVNDFQKGDIAEGYSVSREKKESFPLTVTSAQKNPTAFYLCASSIQGPSRVNSPLHFGNGTRLTVT.